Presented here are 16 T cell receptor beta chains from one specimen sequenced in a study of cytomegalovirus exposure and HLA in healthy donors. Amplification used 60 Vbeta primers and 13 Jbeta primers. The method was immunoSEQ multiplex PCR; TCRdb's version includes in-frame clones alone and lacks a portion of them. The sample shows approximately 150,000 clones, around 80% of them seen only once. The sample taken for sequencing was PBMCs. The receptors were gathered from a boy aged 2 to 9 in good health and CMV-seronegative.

The CDR3 spells CASSQDVRATYGYTF. As DNA, the CDR3 is TGTGCCAGCAGCCAAGATGTCAGGGCCACCTATGGCTACACCTTC. The chain uses TRBV4-2 and TRBJ1-2; D may be TRBD1 (5 bases). From germline, CDR1 is LGHNA and CDR2 YNFKEQ. The CDR3 has 15 residues. V lost 0 bases and J 4 bases, leaving 12 bases between the germline ends.

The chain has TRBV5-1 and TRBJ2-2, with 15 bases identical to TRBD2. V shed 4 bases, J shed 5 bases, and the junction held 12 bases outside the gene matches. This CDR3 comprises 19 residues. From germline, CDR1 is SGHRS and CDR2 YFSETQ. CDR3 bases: TGCGCCAGCAGCCTGGGACTAGCGGGAGGTTTTCGGGGGACCGGGGAGCTGTTTTTT. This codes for CASSLGLAGGFRGTGELFF.

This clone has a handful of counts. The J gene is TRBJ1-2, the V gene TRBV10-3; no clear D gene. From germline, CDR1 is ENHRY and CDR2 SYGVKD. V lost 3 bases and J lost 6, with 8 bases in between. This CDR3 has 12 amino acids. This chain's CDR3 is CAISEAPHGYTF. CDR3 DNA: TGTGCCATCAGTGAAGCGCCTCATGGCTACACCTTC.

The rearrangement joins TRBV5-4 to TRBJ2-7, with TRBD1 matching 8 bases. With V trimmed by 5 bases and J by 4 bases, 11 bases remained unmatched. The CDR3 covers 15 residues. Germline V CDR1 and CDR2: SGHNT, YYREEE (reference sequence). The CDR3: CASRSHGQGSYEQYF. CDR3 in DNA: TGTGCCAGCAGGAGTCACGGACAGGGCAGTTACGAGCAGTACTTC.

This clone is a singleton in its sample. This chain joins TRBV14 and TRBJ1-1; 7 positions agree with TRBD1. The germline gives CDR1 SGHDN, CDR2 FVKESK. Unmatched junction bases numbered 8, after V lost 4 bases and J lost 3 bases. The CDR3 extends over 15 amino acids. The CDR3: CASSPDRVWYTEAFF. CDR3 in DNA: TGTGCCAGCAGCCCTGACAGGGTTTGGTACACTGAAGCTTTCTTT.

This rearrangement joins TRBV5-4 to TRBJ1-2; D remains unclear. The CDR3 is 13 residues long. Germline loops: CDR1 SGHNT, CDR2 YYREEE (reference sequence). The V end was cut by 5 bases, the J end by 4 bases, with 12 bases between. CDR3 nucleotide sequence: TGTGCCAGCAGAGAAGAGATATCCTATGGCTACACCTTC. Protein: CASREEISYGYTF.

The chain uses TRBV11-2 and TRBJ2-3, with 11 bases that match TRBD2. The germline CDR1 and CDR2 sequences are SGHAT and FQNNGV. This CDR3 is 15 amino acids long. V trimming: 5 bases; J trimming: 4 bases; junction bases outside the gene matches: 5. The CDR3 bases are TGTGCCAGCAGCCTGACTAGCGGGGTGGCAGATACGCAGTATTTT. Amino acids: CASSLTSGVADTQYF.

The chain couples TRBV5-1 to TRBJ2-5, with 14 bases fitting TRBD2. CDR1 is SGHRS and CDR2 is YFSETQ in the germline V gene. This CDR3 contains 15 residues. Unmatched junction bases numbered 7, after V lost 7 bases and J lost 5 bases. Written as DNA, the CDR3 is TGCGCCAGCGGGACTAGCGGGAGAAGTGAGGAGACCCAGTACTTC. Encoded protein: CASGTSGRSEETQYF.

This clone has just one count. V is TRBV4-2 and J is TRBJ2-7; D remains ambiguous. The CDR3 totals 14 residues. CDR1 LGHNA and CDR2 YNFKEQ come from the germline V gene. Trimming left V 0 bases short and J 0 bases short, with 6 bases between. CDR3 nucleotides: TGTGCCAGCAGCCAAGAACGCAGCTCCTACGAGCAGTACTTC. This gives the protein CASSQERSSYEQYF.

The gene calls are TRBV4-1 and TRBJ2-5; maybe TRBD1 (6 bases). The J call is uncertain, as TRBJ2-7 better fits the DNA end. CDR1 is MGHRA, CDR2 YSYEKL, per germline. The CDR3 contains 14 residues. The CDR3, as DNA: TGCGCCAGCAGGGGGGCAGGGAATATCTACGAGCAGTACTTC. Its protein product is CASRGAGNIYEQYF.

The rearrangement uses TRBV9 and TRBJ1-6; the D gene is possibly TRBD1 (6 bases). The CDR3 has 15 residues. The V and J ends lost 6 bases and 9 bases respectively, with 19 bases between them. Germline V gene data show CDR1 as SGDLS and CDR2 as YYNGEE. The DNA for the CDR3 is TGTGCCAGCACCGAATACAGGGATTTCGGTTCACCCCTCCACTTT. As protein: CASTEYRDFGSPLHF.

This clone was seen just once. The CDR3 bases are TGTGCCAGTAGCGCGAACGAGGGACTAGCGGAGGGGGGGGAGCAGTTCTTC. Amino acid sequence: CASSANEGLAEGGEQFF. This rearrangement joins TRBV19 to TRBJ2-1; 11 bases are shared with TRBD2. CDR3 length equals 17 residues. The germline gives CDR1 LNHDA, CDR2 SQIVND (reference sequence). The ends lost 6 bases at V and 10 bases at J; junction bases unmatched: 17.

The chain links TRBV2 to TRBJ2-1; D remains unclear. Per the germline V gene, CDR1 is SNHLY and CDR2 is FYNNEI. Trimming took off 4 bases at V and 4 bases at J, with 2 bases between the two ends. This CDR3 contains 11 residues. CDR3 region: CASSAYNEQFF. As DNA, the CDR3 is TGTGCCAGCAGTGCTTACAATGAGCAGTTCTTC.

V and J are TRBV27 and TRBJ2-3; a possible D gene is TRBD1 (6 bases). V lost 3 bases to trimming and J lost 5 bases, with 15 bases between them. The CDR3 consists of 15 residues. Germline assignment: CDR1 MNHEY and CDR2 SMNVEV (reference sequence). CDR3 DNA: TGTGCCAGCAGTTTCCCCCCCAGGGGTCGAGATACGCAGTATTTT. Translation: CASSFPPRGRDTQYF.

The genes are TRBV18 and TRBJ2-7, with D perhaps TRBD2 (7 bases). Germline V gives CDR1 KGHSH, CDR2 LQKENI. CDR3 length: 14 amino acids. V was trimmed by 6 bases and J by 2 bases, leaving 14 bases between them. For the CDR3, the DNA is TGTGCCAGCTCGAAGCGGGACATAGCCTACGAGCAGTACTTC. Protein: CASSKRDIAYEQYF.

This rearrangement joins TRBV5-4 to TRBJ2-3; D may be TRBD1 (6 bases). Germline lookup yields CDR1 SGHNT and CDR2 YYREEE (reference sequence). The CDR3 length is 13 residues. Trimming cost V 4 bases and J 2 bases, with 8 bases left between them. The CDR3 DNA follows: TGTGCCAGCAGCCGGGACACCACAGATACGCAGTATTTT. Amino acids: CASSRDTTDTQYF.